This T cell receptor (beta chain) is from a study of a mutant IDH1 vaccine in newly diagnosed glioma. As to time point: baseline, week 1 (first vaccination visit). Treatment meaning: pre-vaccination baseline after standard-of-care therapy. Libraries were prepared by immunoSEQ multiplex PCR; TCRdb keeps only in-frame clonotypes and omits some of them. The sample shows 30,000 to 40,000 clones, roughly 90% of them seen only once. The sequence was collected from a man aged 18 to 29 with glioma. The specimen comprised PBMCs, sampled from a glioma patient treated with radiotherapy, temozolomide or both.

CDR3: CASSLGLAGMFF. DNA of the CDR3: TGTGCCAGCAGCTTAGGACTAGCGGGAATGTTCTTC. This chain joins TRBV7-2 and TRBJ2-1; 11 nucleotides align to TRBD2. This CDR3 spans 12 amino acids. Germline CDR1 SGHTA, CDR2 FQGNSA. The V segment lost 1 base and the J segment 15 bases; nucleotides outside the gene matches: 2.